The 10 T cell receptor beta chains reported below all come from one sample, sequenced in a study of shared clonotypes between healthy human individuals. Terminally differentiated effector memory CD45RA+ cells were excluded from the naive CD8 cells, which were CD45RO-negative and positively selected for CCR7. Profiled with immunoSEQ multiplex PCR; TCRdb holds only in-frame clones, not every one. The sample has millions of clones, approximately 95% seen once. The sample taken for sequencing was naive CD8+ T cells sorted from blood. The receptor source for this set is a man between 18 and 35 years old in good health.

The chain has TRBV27 and TRBJ1-1; 11 nucleotides match TRBD1. Germline loops: CDR1 MNHEY, CDR2 SMNVEV (reference sequence). V lost 3 bases and J lost 3; bases outside the gene matches: 3. CDR3 length: 15 residues. The CDR3 region is CASSLGTGGHTEAFF. CDR3 sequence (DNA): TGTGCCAGCAGTTTGGGGACAGGGGGGCACACTGAAGCTTTCTTT.

In this sample, this clone turned up once. Other DNA sequences of this sample code for an identical CDR3. This chain connects TRBV27 to TRBJ2-7; TRBD1 agrees at 8 bases. The CDR3 is 14 residues long. Germline V lookup: CDR1 MNHEY, CDR2 SMNVEV (reference sequence). V dropped 6 bases and J dropped 0; count of bases not matched to a gene: 4. This CDR3 reads CASSLTGDSYEQYF. CDR3 DNA: TGTGCCAGCAGCTTGACAGGGGACTCCTACGAGCAGTACTTC.

The chain is built from TRBV7-8 and TRBJ2-2; D perhaps matches TRBD2 (7 bases). The V gene's germline CDR1 is SGHVS and CDR2 FQNEAQ. V lost 6 bases and J 7 bases, leaving 36 bases between the germline ends. The CDR3 spans 21 residues. The DNA for the CDR3 is TGTGCCAGCAGGCGAGGGGGTCGGGACTATCGTGGTTCGCCATACTTCGGGGAGCTGTTTTTT. It encodes CASRRGGRDYRGSPYFGELFF.

V gene TRBV4-3 combines with J gene TRBJ2-2, with D tentatively TRBD2 (5 bases). The V and J ends lost 0 bases and 5 bases respectively, with 13 bases between them. Germline assignment: CDR1 LGHNA and CDR2 YSLEER. The CDR3 has 16 amino acids. CDR3 amino acids: CASSQDRIAWTGELFF. As DNA, the CDR3 is TGCGCCAGCAGCCAAGATAGAATAGCGTGGACCGGGGAGCTGTTTTTT.

The genes are TRBV2 and TRBJ2-3; perhaps TRBD1 as D (6 bases). The CDR3 totals 17 residues. Germline-derived CDR1 and CDR2 are SNHLY and FYNNEI. Trimming took off 6 bases at V and 3 bases at J, with 22 bases between the two ends. The CDR3 coding sequence is TGTGCCAGCAGGTCCCTTCTAGGGGGAGTGAGAACAGATACGCAGTATTTT. Encoded protein: CASRSLLGGVRTDTQYF.

This sequence joins TRBV9 and TRBJ2-1; no clear D. CDR3 size: 14 residues. In germline, CDR1 is SGDLS, CDR2 YYNGEE. The V end lost 0 bases, the J end lost 7 bases, and 11 bases lay between the germline ends. The CDR3 nucleotides are TGTGCCAGCAGCGTAGGAACGGTAGGGAATGAGCAGTTCTTC. This encodes CASSVGTVGNEQFF.

This clone appeared once. The same CDR3 can be traced to other DNA sequences in this sample. The rearrangement uses TRBV6-5 and TRBJ1-1; 7 bases map to TRBD1. V shed 5 bases, J shed 3 bases, and the junction held 3 bases outside the gene matches. The CDR3 has 13 residues. CDR1 is MNHEY, CDR2 SVGAGI, per germline. CDR3 sequence (DNA): TGTGCCAGCAGTAGGGACAGCTACACTGAAGCTTTCTTT. Translating it yields CASSRDSYTEAFF.

The CDR3 DNA sequence: TGTGCCAGCAGTGTGGCCGAGGGGGGGACAGGGCACTACGAGCAGTACTTC. Its protein product is CASSVAEGGTGHYEQYF. V is TRBV6-1 and J is TRBJ2-7; TRBD1 matches 9 bases. Trimming cost V 4 bases and J 3 bases; bases outside gene matches: 13. The length of the CDR3 is 17 residues. Germline values: CDR1 MNHNS, CDR2 SASEGT.

The count of this clone is one. Other nucleotide sequences in the sample specify the same CDR3. The chain uses TRBV6-5 and TRBJ2-5, with D tentatively TRBD1 or TRBD2 (5 bases each). Trimming left V 0 bases short and J 4 bases short, with 9 bases between. The CDR3 is 14 residues long. From germline, CDR1 is MNHEY and CDR2 SVGAGI. CDR3 bases: TGTGCCAGCAGTTACTCGAATGGGGGAGAGACCCAGTACTTC. As protein: CASSYSNGGETQYF.

J is TRBJ2-7 and V is TRBV19, with D maybe TRBD1 (5 bases). Germline CDR1 is LNHDA and CDR2 is SQIVND (reference sequence). V dropped 5 bases and J dropped 3 bases, with 11 bases sitting between them. The CDR3 length is 13 residues. CDR3 residues: CASSPPQVYEQYF. The DNA for the CDR3 is TGTGCCAGTAGTCCCCCACAGGTCTACGAGCAGTACTTC.